This record looks at one T cell receptor (beta chain) sequence and its context. The antigen is unknown. Using immunoSEQ multiplex PCR, the repertoire was profiled, and TCRdb retains in-frame clones only, with some absent. The data show about 36,000 clones, more than 70% seen once. The sample originates from a study of STAT5B mutations in CD4+ large granular lymphocyte leukemia. General study findings and limits: Main leukemic clonotypes were patient-specific, but about 26% appeared at low frequency elsewhere.

This CDR3 has 14 residues. The J segment lost 6 bases and the V segment lost 4 bases, leaving 9 bases of the junction unmatched. From germline, CDR1 is SGHRS and CDR2 YFSETQ. Input material: CD4+ T cells from blood buffy coats. The J gene is TRBJ1-2, the V gene TRBV5-1; 7 nucleotides align to TRBD1. This TCR derives from a human donor in good health. The CDR3 coding sequence is TGCGCCAGCAGCGGGGGACAGCCTCAGAATGGCTACACCTTC. Translation gives CASSGGQPQNGYTF.